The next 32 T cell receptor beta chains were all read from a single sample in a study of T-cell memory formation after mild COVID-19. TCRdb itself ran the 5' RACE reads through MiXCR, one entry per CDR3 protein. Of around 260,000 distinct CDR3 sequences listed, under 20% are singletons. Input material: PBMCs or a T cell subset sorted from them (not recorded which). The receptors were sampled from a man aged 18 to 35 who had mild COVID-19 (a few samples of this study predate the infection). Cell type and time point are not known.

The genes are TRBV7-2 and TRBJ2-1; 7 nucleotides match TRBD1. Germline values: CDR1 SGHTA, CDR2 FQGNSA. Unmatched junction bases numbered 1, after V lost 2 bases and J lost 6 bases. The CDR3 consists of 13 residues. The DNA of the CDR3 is TGTGCCAGCAGCTTATGGGACAGCAATGAGCAGTTCTTC. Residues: CASSLWDSNEQFF.

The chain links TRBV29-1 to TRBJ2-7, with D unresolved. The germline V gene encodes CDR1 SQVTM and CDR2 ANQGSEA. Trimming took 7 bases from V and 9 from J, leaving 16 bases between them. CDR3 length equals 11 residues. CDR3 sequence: CSAASGRRQYF. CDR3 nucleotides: TGCAGCGCGGCGTCAGGCCGCCGGCAGTACTTC.

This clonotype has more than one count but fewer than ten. CDR3 nucleotide sequence: TGTGCCAGCAGTCCGGAGGCCTCAGAGACCCAGTACTTC. This codes for CASSPEASETQYF. The rearrangement joins TRBV6-2 or TRBV6-3 to TRBJ2-5, with D perhaps TRBD2 (5 bases). This CDR3 contains 13 residues. Germline V gives CDR1 MNHEY, CDR2 SVGEGT. The V gene lost 5 bases and the J gene lost 4 bases, with 11 bases spanning the gap.

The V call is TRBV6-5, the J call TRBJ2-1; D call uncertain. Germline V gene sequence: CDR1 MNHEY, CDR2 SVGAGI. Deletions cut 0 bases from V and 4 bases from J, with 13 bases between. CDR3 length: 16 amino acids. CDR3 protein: CASSYSSQLFYNEQFF. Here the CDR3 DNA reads TGTGCCAGCAGTTACTCTTCGCAGCTTTTTTACAATGAGCAGTTCTTC.

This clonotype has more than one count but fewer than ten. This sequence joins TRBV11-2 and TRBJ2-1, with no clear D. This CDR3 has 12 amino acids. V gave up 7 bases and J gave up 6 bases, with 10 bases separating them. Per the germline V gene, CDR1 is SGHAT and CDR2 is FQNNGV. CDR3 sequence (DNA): TGTGCCAGCACCCCCCTCCGCAATGAGCAGTTCTTC. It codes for CASTPLRNEQFF.

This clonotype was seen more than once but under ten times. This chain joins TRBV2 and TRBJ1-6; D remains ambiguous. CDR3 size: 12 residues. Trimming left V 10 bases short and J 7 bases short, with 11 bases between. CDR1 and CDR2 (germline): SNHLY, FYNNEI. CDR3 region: CATGLLNSPLHF. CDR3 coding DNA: TGTGCCACCGGGTTACTAAATTCACCCCTCCACTTT.

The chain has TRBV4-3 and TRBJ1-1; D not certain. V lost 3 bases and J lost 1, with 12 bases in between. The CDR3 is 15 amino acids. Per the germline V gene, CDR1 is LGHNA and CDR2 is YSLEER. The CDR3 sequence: CASSQDIGWNTEAFF. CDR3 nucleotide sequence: TGCGCCAGCAGCCAGGATATAGGGTGGAACACTGAAGCTTTCTTT.

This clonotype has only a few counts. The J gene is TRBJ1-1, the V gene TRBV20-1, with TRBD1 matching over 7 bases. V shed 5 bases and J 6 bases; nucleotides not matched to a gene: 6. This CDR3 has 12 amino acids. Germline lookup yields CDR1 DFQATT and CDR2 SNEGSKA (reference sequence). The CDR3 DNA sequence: TGCAGTGCTCTAGACAGGGCTCCTGAAGCTTTCTTT. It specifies CSALDRAPEAFF.

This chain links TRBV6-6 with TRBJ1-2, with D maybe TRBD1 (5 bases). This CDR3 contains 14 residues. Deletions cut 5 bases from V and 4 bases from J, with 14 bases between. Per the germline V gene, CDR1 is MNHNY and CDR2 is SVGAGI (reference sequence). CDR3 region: CASSAGRDGYGYTF. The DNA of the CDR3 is TGTGCCAGCAGTGCCGGACGGGACGGCTATGGCTACACCTTC.

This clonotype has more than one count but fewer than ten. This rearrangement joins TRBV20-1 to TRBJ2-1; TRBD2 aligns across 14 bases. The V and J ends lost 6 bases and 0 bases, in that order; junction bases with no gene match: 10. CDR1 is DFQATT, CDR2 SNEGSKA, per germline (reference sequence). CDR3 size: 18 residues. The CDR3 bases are TGCAGTGCAGAAGCCGGGACTAGCGGGGGCCTCTCCTACAATGAGCAGTTCTTC. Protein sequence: CSAEAGTSGGLSYNEQFF.

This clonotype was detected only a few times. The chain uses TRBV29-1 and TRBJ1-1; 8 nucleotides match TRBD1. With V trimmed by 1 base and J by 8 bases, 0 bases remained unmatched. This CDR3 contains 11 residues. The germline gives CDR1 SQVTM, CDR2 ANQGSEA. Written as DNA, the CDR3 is TGCAGCGTTGAAGGGGACAGGGAAGCTTTCTTT. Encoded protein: CSVEGDREAFF.

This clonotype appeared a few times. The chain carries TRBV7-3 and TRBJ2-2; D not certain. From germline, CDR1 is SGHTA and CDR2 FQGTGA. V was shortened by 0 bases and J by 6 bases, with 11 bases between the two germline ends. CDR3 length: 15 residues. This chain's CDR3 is CASSLTARNAGELFF. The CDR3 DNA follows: TGTGCCAGCAGCTTAACGGCTAGAAACGCCGGGGAGCTGTTTTTT.

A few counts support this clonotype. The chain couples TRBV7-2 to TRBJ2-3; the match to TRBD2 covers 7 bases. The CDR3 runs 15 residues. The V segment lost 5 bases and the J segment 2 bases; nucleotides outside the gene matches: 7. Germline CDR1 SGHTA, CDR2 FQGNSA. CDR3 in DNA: TGTGCCAGCAGCGGTGTGGGGGGGGACACAGATACGCAGTATTTT. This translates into CASSGVGGDTDTQYF. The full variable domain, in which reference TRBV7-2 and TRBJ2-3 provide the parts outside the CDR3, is GAGVSQSPSNKVTEKGKDVELRCDPISGHTALYWYRQSLGQGLEFLIYFQGNSAPDKSGLPSDRFSAERTGGSVSTLTIQRTQQEDSAVYLCASSGVGGDTDTQYFGPGTRLTVL.

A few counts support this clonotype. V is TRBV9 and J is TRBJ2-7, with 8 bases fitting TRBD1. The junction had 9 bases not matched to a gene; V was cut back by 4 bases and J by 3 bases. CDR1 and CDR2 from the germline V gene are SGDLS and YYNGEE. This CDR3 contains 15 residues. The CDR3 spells CASSPRDRLGYEQYF. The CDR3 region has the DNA TGTGCCAGCAGCCCCCGGGACAGGCTAGGCTACGAGCAGTACTTC.

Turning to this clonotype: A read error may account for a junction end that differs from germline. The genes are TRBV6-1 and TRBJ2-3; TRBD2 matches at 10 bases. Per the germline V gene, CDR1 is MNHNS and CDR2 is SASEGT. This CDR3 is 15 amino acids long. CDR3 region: CASREGLAGVDTQYF. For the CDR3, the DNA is TGTGCCAGCCGTGAAGGGCTAGCGGGGGTAGATACGCAGTATTTT.

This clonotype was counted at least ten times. This chain's CDR3 is CAISGDPGGNQPQHF. The CDR3 nucleotides are TGTGCCATCAGTGGGGACCCCGGTGGCAATCAGCCCCAGCATTTT. V and J are TRBV10-3 and TRBJ1-5, with a tentative D call TRBD1 (5 bases). V was cut by 4 bases and J by 2 bases, with 12 bases left in between. CDR3 length equals 15 residues. Germline lookup yields CDR1 ENHRY and CDR2 SYGVKD.

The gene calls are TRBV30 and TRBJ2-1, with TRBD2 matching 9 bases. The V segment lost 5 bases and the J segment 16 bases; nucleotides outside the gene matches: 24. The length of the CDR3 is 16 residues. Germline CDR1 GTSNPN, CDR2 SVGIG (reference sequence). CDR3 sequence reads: CAWEDRYSVAGGPGFF. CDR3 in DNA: TGTGCCTGGGAGGACCGATACTCGGTCGCGGGGGGGCCGGGATTCTTC.

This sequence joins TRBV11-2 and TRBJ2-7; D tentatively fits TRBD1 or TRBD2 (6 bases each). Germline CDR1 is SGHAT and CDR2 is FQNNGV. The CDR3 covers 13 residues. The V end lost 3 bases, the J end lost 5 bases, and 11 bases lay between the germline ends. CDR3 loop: CASSFAGGNEQYF. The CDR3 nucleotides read TGTGCCAGCAGCTTTGCCGGGGGCAACGAGCAGTACTTC.

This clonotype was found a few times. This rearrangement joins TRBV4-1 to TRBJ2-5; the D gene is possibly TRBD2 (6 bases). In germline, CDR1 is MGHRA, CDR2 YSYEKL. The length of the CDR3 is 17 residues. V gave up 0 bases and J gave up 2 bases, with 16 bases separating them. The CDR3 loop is CASSQEGRGALQETQYF. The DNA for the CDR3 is TGCGCCAGCAGCCAAGAAGGGCGCGGGGCCCTGCAAGAGACCCAGTACTTC.

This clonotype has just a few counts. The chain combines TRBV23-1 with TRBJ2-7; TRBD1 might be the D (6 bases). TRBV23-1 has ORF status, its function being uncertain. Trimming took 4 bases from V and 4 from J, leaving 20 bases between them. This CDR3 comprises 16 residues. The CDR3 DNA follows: TGCGCCAGCAGTCGAATAATCGTCAGGGGTACATACGAGCAGTACTTC. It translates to CASSRIIVRGTYEQYF.

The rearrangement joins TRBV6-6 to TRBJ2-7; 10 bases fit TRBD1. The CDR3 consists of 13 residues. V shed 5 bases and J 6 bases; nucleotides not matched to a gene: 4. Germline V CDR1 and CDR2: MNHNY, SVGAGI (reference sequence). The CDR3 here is CASSGRDRGEQYF. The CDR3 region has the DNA TGTGCCAGCAGTGGAAGGGACAGGGGCGAGCAGTACTTC.

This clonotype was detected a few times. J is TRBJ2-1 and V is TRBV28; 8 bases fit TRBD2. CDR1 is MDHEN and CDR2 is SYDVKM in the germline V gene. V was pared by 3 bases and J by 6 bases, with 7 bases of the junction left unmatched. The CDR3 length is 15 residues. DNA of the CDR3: TGTGCCAGCAGTTTCGGGGGGGGTGGACGCAATGAGCAGTTCTTC. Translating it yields CASSFGGGGRNEQFF.

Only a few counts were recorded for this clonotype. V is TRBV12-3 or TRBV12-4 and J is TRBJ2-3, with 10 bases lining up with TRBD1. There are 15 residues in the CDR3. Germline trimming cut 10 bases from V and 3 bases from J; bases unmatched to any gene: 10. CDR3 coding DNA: TGTGCCACGACAGGGGGCCTTTACTGGACAGATACGCAGTATTTT. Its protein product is CATTGGLYWTDTQYF.

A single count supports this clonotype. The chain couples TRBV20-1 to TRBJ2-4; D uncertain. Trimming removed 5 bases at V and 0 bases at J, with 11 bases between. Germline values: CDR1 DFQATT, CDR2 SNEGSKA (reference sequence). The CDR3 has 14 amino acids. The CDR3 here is CSAPEELAKNIQYF. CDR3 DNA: TGCAGTGCTCCCGAAGAGCTAGCCAAAAACATTCAGTACTTC.

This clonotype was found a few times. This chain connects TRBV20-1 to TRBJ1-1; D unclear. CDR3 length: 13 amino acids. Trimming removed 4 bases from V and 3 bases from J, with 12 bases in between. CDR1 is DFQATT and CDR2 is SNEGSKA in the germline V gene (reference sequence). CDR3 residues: CSATAGGDTEAFF. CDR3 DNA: TGCAGTGCTACGGCGGGCGGAGACACTGAAGCTTTCTTT.

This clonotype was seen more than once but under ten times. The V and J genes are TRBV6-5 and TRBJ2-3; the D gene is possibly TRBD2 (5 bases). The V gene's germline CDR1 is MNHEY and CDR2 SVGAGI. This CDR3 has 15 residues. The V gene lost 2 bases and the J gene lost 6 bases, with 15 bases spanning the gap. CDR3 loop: CASSYAWGAKDTQYF. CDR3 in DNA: TGTGCCAGCAGTTACGCTTGGGGAGCTAAGGATACGCAGTATTTT.

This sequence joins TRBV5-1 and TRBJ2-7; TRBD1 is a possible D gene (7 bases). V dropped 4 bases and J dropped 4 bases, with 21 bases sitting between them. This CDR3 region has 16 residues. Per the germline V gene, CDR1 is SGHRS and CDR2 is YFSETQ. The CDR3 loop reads CASSPGVGTVSYEQYF. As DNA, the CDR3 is TGCGCCAGCAGCCCGGGAGTTGGGACAGTCTCTTACGAGCAGTACTTC.

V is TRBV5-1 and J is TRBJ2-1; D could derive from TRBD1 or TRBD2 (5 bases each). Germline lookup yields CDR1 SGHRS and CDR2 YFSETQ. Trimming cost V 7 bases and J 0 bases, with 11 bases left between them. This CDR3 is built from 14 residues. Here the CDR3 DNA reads TGCGCCAGCGGGGGAAGTAGCTCCTACAATGAGCAGTTCTTC. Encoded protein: CASGGSSSYNEQFF.

The DNA of the CDR3 is TGTGCCAGCAGCTTAACGACAGGGGATTCAAGTGGCTACACCTTC. Translating gives CASSLTTGDSSGYTF. This chain connects TRBV11-2 to TRBJ1-2, with 8 bases that match TRBD1. Germline-derived CDR1 and CDR2 are SGHAT and FQNNGV. With V trimmed by 2 bases and J by 7 bases, 9 bases remained unmatched. The CDR3 covers 15 residues.

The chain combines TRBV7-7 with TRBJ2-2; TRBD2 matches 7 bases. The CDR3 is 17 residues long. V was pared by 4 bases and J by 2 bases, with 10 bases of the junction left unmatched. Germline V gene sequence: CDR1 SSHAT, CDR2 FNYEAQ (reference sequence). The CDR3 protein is CASSSWGAGVNTGELFF. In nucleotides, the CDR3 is TGTGCCAGCAGCTCATGGGGTGCGGGGGTAAACACCGGGGAGCTGTTTTTT.

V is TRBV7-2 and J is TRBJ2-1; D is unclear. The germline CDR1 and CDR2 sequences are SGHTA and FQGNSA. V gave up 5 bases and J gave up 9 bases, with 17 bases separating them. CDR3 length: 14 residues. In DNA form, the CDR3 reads TGTGCCAGCAGCCTCCCCTCTAGGGTCGGTGAGCAGTTCTTC. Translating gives CASSLPSRVGEQFF.

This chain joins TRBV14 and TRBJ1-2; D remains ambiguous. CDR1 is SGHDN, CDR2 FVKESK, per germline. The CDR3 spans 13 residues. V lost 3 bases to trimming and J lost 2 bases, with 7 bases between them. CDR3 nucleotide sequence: TGTGCCAGCAGCCAGGGCAGAAACTATGGCTACACCTTC. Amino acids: CASSQGRNYGYTF.